These 25 T cell receptor beta chains were sequenced from one sample in a study of blood T cell repertoires in COVID-19. The table came from immunoSEQ multiplex PCR; TCRdb's copy has only in-frame clones and leaves some out. The repertoire holds over 450,000 clones, with around nine tenths as singletons. Source material: peripheral blood. The receptor set was obtained from a woman in her forties or fifties with COVID-19, enrolled during active disease.

The rearrangement uses TRBV30 and TRBJ1-2; 9 bases align to TRBD1. The germline V gene encodes CDR1 GTSNPN and CDR2 SVGIG (reference sequence). V lost 1 base to trimming and J lost 8 bases; unmatched junction nucleotides: 5. The CDR3 spans 13 residues. CDR3 protein: CAWSAGTGSGYTF. CDR3 nucleotides: TGTGCCTGGAGTGCCGGGACAGGGAGCGGCTACACCTTC.

The chain joins TRBV7-9 to TRBJ2-3; D is unresolved. The CDR3 consists of 12 residues. Germline-derived CDR1 and CDR2 are SEHNR and FQNEAQ (reference sequence). V was clipped by 6 bases and J by 0 bases, with 4 bases between them. CDR3 sequence reads: CASRGSTDTQYF. The CDR3 nucleotides read TGTGCCAGCAGGGGCAGCACAGATACGCAGTATTTT. Combining the CDR3 with reference TRBV7-9 and TRBJ2-3 gives the whole variable domain DTGVSQNPRHKITKRGQNVTFRCDPISEHNRLYWYRQTLGQGPEFLTYFQNEAQLEKSRLLSDRFSAERPKGSFSTLEIQRTEQGDSAMYLCASRGSTDTQYFGPGTRLTVL.

The CDR3 DNA sequence: TGTGCCAGTAGTATAATGGCGGGGATAAGCACAGATACGCAGTATTTT. Residues: CASSIMAGISTDTQYF. The rearrangement links TRBV19 to TRBJ2-3; TRBD2 is a possible D gene (6 bases). Between the trimmed V and J ends, which lost 2 bases and 0 bases, there was a span of 12 bases. The CDR3 spans 16 residues. In germline, CDR1 is LNHDA, CDR2 SQIVND (reference sequence).

The gene calls are TRBV5-6 and TRBJ2-7; 7 nucleotides agree with TRBD1. The length of the CDR3 is 14 residues. V shed 2 bases, J shed 2 bases, and the junction held 4 bases outside the gene matches. Germline CDR1 is SGHDT and CDR2 is YYEEEE. The CDR3 nucleotides read TGTGCCAGCAGCTTACAGGGGCTCCCCTACGAGCAGTACTTC. Translation gives CASSLQGLPYEQYF.

The DNA for the CDR3 is TGTGCCTGGGGGTATACAGGCAATCAGCCCCAGCATTTT. It specifies CAWGYTGNQPQHF. The chain recombines TRBV30 with TRBJ1-5; no reliable D call. From germline, CDR1 is GTSNPN and CDR2 SVGIG (reference sequence). This CDR3 region has 13 residues. V lost 5 bases and J 2 bases, leaving 10 bases between the germline ends.

This clone came up once. The chain employs TRBV11-2 and TRBJ2-7; possible D gene TRBD2, 7 bases. The CDR3 is made up of 15 amino acids. Germline values: CDR1 SGHAT, CDR2 FQNNGV. The germline V and J ends were trimmed by 4 bases and 2 bases, with 15 bases remaining between them. The CDR3 spells CASSSPGAGAYEQYF. CDR3 in DNA: TGTGCCAGCAGCTCCCCGGGGGCGGGGGCCTACGAGCAGTACTTC.

The chain employs TRBV28 and TRBJ1-1; 7 bases are shared with TRBD1. After removal of 8 bases from V and 0 bases from J, the junction contained 12 bases not matched to a gene. Germline-derived CDR1 and CDR2 are MDHEN and SYDVKM. The CDR3 contains 16 residues. CDR3 amino acids: CASLQGPGKLNTEAFF. CDR3 in DNA: TGTGCCAGCCTACAGGGGCCGGGGAAACTGAACACTGAAGCTTTCTTT.

The chain recombines TRBV15 with TRBJ1-2; D remains unclear. Between the trimmed V and J ends, which lost 0 bases and 2 bases, there was a span of 10 bases. CDR1 is LNHNV and CDR2 is YYDKDF in the germline V gene (reference sequence). The length of the CDR3 is 15 residues. The CDR3 spells CATSRDWASNYGYTF. CDR3 bases: TGTGCCACCAGCAGAGATTGGGCCAGCAACTATGGCTACACCTTC.

The CDR3 DNA is TGTGCCAGCAGTTTGACAGGGAGTATAGGCTACACCTTC. It codes for CASSLTGSIGYTF. V is TRBV12-3 or TRBV12-4 and J is TRBJ1-2, with 7 positions matching TRBD1. The CDR3 has 13 amino acids. V shed 3 bases and J 8 bases; nucleotides not matched to a gene: 6.

The rearrangement uses TRBV27 and TRBJ1-6; D is perhaps TRBD1 (5 bases). This CDR3 spans 17 amino acids. V shed 5 bases and J shed 5 bases, with 19 bases lying between them. Germline CDR1 and CDR2: MNHEY and SMNVEV (reference sequence). The CDR3 bases are TGTGCCAGCAGTCCTCCCCCCCGACAGCTAAATAATTCACCCCTCCACTTT. Its translation: CASSPPPRQLNNSPLHF.

V is TRBV5-1 and J is TRBJ2-2, with 8 nucleotides matching TRBD2. The CDR3 has 16 residues. V trimming: 7 bases; J trimming: 0 bases; junction bases outside the gene matches: 8. Germline CDR1 is SGHRS and CDR2 is YFSETQ. The CDR3 loop reads CASCPSGGTNTGELFF. As DNA, the CDR3 is TGCGCCAGCTGCCCCAGCGGGGGAACGAACACCGGGGAGCTGTTTTTT.

This rearrangement joins TRBV5-6 to TRBJ2-7, with D possibly matching TRBD1 (6 bases). Trimming took off 0 bases at V and 2 bases at J, with 9 bases between the two ends. Germline V gives CDR1 SGHDT, CDR2 YYEEEE. The CDR3 contains 14 residues. CDR3 in DNA: TGTGCCAGCAGCTTGGGGGGGCCGGCCTACGAGCAGTACTTC. Protein product: CASSLGGPAYEQYF. Based on the CDR3 plus reference TRBV5-6 and TRBJ2-7, the full variable domain is DAGVTQSPTHLIKTRGQQVTLRCSPKSGHDTVSWYQQALGQGPQFIFQYYEEEERQRGNFPDRFSGHQFPNYSSELNVNALLLGDSALYLCASSLGGPAYEQYFGPGTRLTVT.

The J gene is TRBJ2-5, the V gene TRBV20-1; D is undetermined. The V gene's germline CDR1 is DFQATT and CDR2 SNEGSKA (reference sequence). Trimming removed 2 bases at V and 5 bases at J, with 3 bases between. This CDR3 region has 10 residues. CDR3 sequence reads: CSARRETQYF. CDR3 DNA sequence: TGCAGTGCTAGACGGGAGACCCAGTACTTC.

The V and J genes are TRBV11-2 and TRBJ1-1; D uncertain. The germline V gene encodes CDR1 SGHAT and CDR2 FQNNGV. Trimming left V 0 bases short and J 1 base short, with 12 bases between. This CDR3 is 16 amino acids long. The CDR3 coding sequence is TGTGCCAGCAGCTTAGATCCGGCCCGCGGGAACACTGAAGCTTTCTTT. It encodes CASSLDPARGNTEAFF.

This chain uses TRBV18 with TRBJ1-1, with 7 nucleotides matching TRBD1. The germline V gene has CDR1 KGHSH and CDR2 LQKENI. This CDR3 comprises 14 residues. V lost 5 bases, J lost 0 bases, and 3 bases stayed unmatched. The CDR3: CASSEGQMNTEAFF. The CDR3 nucleotides read TGTGCCAGCTCAGAGGGACAGATGAACACTGAAGCTTTCTTT.

This chain connects TRBV19 to TRBJ1-4; no clear D gene. This CDR3 is 15 amino acids long. Trimming cost V 6 bases and J 0 bases, with 11 bases left between them. Per germline, CDR1 LNHDA and CDR2 SQIVND (reference sequence). The CDR3, as DNA: TGTGCCAGTAGGGCCCCGACATCAACTAATGAAAAACTGTTTTTT. This sequence encodes CASRAPTSTNEKLFF.

The chain employs TRBV30 and TRBJ1-1, with 9 positions matching TRBD1. The CDR3 runs 16 residues. Germline V lookup: CDR1 GTSNPN, CDR2 SVGIG (reference sequence). V shed 2 bases and J 1 base; nucleotides not matched to a gene: 8. CDR3 in DNA: TGTGCCTGGAGTACCCCGGGACAGGGATGGAACACTGAAGCTTTCTTT. Translating it yields CAWSTPGQGWNTEAFF.

V usage is TRBV30 and J usage is TRBJ1-2; TRBD1 aligns across 8 bases. Germline V lookup: CDR1 GTSNPN, CDR2 SVGIG (reference sequence). This CDR3 has 15 amino acids. J lost 8 bases, V lost 6 bases, and 17 bases had no gene match. This CDR3 reads CACPGTGVRLSGYTF. Here the CDR3 DNA reads TGTGCCTGTCCCGGGACAGGAGTAAGATTGTCGGGCTACACCTTC. The full variable domain, completed using reference TRBV30 and TRBJ1-2, is SQTIHQWPATLVQPVGSPLSLECTVEGTSNPNLYWYRQAAGRGLQLLFYSVGIGQISSEVPQNLSASRPQDRQFILSSKKLLLSDSGFYLCACPGTGVRLSGYTFGSGTRLTVV.

This clone was counted once. The V and J genes are TRBV19 and TRBJ2-6; 8 bases are shared with TRBD1. V lost 0 bases, J lost 2 bases, and 3 bases stayed unmatched. Germline CDR1 reads LNHDA; CDR2 reads SQIVND (reference sequence). The CDR3 runs to 17 residues. CDR3 region: CASSIDSGGTGANVLTF. The CDR3 DNA follows: TGTGCCAGTAGTATAGATTCAGGGGGCACTGGGGCCAACGTCCTGACTTTC.

The rearrangement joins TRBV28 to TRBJ1-6; perhaps TRBD1 as D (6 bases). The CDR3 is 16 amino acids. The germline CDR1 and CDR2 sequences are MDHEN and SYDVKM. Trimming removed 4 bases from V and 2 bases from J, with 12 bases in between. The CDR3 region is CASSSPTGAYNSPLHF. The CDR3 region has the DNA TGTGCCAGCAGTTCCCCGACAGGTGCCTATAATTCACCCCTCCACTTT.

The chain carries TRBV12-3 or TRBV12-4 and TRBJ2-1; 8 bases map to TRBD1. The CDR3 contains 13 residues. V lost 6 bases and J lost 8; bases outside the gene matches: 6. Written as DNA, the CDR3 is TGTGCCAGCAGCCCTGGACAGGGCGATGAGCAGTTCTTC. Translation gives CASSPGQGDEQFF.

The chain carries TRBV27 and TRBJ1-5, with D perhaps matching TRBD1 (6 bases). Germline V gene lookup returns CDR1 MNHEY and CDR2 SMNVEV (reference sequence). The germline V and J ends were trimmed by 2 bases and 6 bases, with 8 bases remaining between them. This CDR3 has 13 amino acids. CDR3 DNA: TGTGCCAGCAGTTTAAGGGGGTTTCAGCCCCAGCATTTT. It encodes CASSLRGFQPQHF.

The chain combines TRBV5-6 with TRBJ2-1; TRBD2 aligns across 8 bases. The ends lost 0 bases at V and 5 bases at J; junction bases unmatched: 7. The CDR3 is made up of 16 amino acids. Germline values: CDR1 SGHDT, CDR2 YYEEEE. CDR3 loop: CASSLVGGGLNNEQFF. The CDR3 nucleotides are TGTGCCAGCAGCTTGGTCGGCGGGGGGCTAAACAATGAGCAGTTCTTC.

The rearrangement uses TRBV5-5 and TRBJ2-6, with D maybe TRBD2 (6 bases). The germline gives CDR1 SGHKS, CDR2 YYEKEE (reference sequence). V lost 4 bases and J 0 bases, leaving 11 bases between the germline ends. This CDR3 contains 16 residues. This CDR3 is CASSTRGISGANVLTF. The CDR3, as DNA: TGTGCCAGCAGCACGCGGGGTATCTCTGGGGCCAACGTCCTGACTTTC.

The chain has TRBV11-1 and TRBJ2-1; TRBD1 agrees at 8 bases. Per germline, CDR1 SGHAT and CDR2 FQDESV (reference sequence). CDR3 size: 14 residues. Unmatched junction bases numbered 7, after V lost 4 bases and J lost 8 bases. The CDR3 DNA sequence: TGTGCCAGCAGCTCCCGGTTCAGGGGGCATGAGCAGTTCTTC. Translation gives CASSSRFRGHEQFF.